This TCR beta chain emerged from a study of blood T cell repertoires in COVID-19. Study as a whole: The cDNA or gDNA used as material had been derived from T cells, B-cell-depleted T cells, or PBMCs.

Authors' processing steps: Amplification of reference gene primers provided the estimated nucleated cell counts. The repertoire was sequenced with immunoSEQ multiplex PCR; TCRdb's copy has only in-frame clones and lacks some. The V and J calls and clone size come from that table; D and trimming were worked out from the DNA. The data show roughly 250,000 clones, with about nine tenths seen just once and about 2.5% held by the top ten. Enrolment of Seattle patients took place during active infection, and they were followed longitudinally. V lost 4 bases to trimming and J lost 11 bases, with 18 bases between them. Germline values: CDR1 SGDLS, CDR2 YYNGEE. This CDR3 region has 13 residues.

Sequencing was carried out using peripheral blood. The clonotype comes from a person aged 18-30 years with COVID-19, enrolled during active disease. The chain links TRBV9 to TRBJ1-1; D possibly corresponds to TRBD1 (6 bases). The DNA for the CDR3 is TGTGCCAGCAGCACCAGTTCAGGGGCGGAGGCTTTCTTT. Protein product: CASSTSSGAEAFF.